A selection of T cell receptor beta chains follows, all from one sample in a study of blood T cell repertoires in COVID-19. TCRdb's table, derived via immunoSEQ multiplex PCR, lists solely in-frame clones and lacks some. Among about 73,000 clones listed, 90% were seen once. Sequencing was performed on peripheral blood. The receptors were sampled from a woman of 80 years or more with active or convalescent COVID-19. The CDR3 runs from the conserved cysteine through the conserved F or W. Each record gives: V gene, J gene, D gene, clone size, CDR3 protein, CDR3 DNA. D genes are given only for firm matches. Only part of the rows carry a size: once, few, many, or a class if the clone is expanded.

V: TRBV4-1; J: TRBJ2-7; D: TRBD1; size: -; CDR3: CASSQVQGYEQYF; DNA: TGCGCCAGCAGCCAGGTACAGGGGTACGAGCAGTACTTC
V: TRBV6-6; J: TRBJ1-2; D: -; size: -; CDR3: CASSSLRGYTF; DNA: TGTGCCAGCAGTTCCCTTAGAGGCTACACCTTC
V: TRBV6-5; J: TRBJ1-2; D: TRBD1; size: -; CDR3: CASSYGDRGHGYTF; DNA: TGTGCCAGCAGTTACGGCGACAGGGGACATGGCTACACCTTC
V: TRBV18; J: TRBJ2-1; D: TRBD1; size: -; CDR3: CASSPGTGNNEQFF; DNA: TGTGCCAGCTCACCTGGGACAGGTAACAATGAGCAGTTCTTC
V: TRBV28; J: TRBJ2-1; D: TRBD1; size: -; CDR3: CASSDPQGAHDEQFF; DNA: TGTGCCAGCAGTGACCCACAGGGGGCGCATGATGAGCAGTTCTTC
V: TRBV4-1; J: TRBJ1-3; D: -; size: once; CDR3: CASSQEHSSGNTIYF; DNA: TGCGCCAGCAGCCAAGAACACAGCTCTGGAAACACCATATATTTT
V: TRBV5-5; J: TRBJ1-4; D: TRBD1; size: -; CDR3: CASSEDRGREKLFF; DNA: TGTGCCAGCAGCGAGGACAGGGGGCGAGAAAAACTGTTTTTT
V: TRBV9; J: TRBJ2-5; D: TRBD1; size: -; CDR3: CASSATGQGAVETQYF; DNA: TGTGCCAGCAGCGCAACGGGACAGGGTGCGGTTGAGACCCAGTACTTC
V: TRBV11-3; J: TRBJ2-5; D: TRBD1; size: -; CDR3: CASSSGQGEGETQYF; DNA: TGTGCCAGCAGCTCCGGGCAGGGGGAAGGAGAGACCCAGTACTTC
V: TRBV6-5; J: TRBJ2-1; D: TRBD1; size: -; CDR3: CASSYTRTGNEQFF; DNA: TGTGCCAGCAGTTACACTAGGACAGGCAATGAGCAGTTCTTC
V: TRBV10-1; J: TRBJ1-2; D: -; size: -; CDR3: CASRPDGYTF; DNA: TGCGCCAGCAGACCGGATGGCTACACCTTC
V: TRBV24-1; J: TRBJ2-5; D: -; size: -; CDR3: CATSDSGQETQYF; DNA: TGTGCCACCAGTGACTCAGGCCAAGAGACCCAGTACTTC
V: TRBV28; J: TRBJ1-5; D: TRBD1; size: -; CDR3: CCSSRGVQPQHF; DNA: TGCTGCTCGTCCAGGGGGGTTCAGCCCCAGCATTTT
V: TRBV11-2; J: TRBJ2-7; D: -; size: few; CDR3: CASSWAPVGYEQYF; DNA: TGTGCCAGCAGTTGGGCCCCAGTGGGCTACGAGCAGTACTTC
V: TRBV2; J: TRBJ1-5; D: -; size: -; CDR3: CASSARSRTGYSNQPQHF; DNA: TGTGCCAGCAGCGCCCGCTCAAGAACGGGGTACAGCAATCAGCCCCAGCATTTT
V: TRBV5-1; J: TRBJ2-5; D: -; size: -; CDR3: CASSHTREETQYF; DNA: TGCGCCAGCAGCCACACCAGGGAAGAGACCCAGTACTTC
V: TRBV18; J: TRBJ1-4; D: -; size: -; CDR3: CASSPGTPTEKLFF; DNA: TGTGCCAGCTCGCCAGGGACACCCACTGAAAAACTGTTTTTT
V: TRBV5-1; J: TRBJ1-4; D: -; size: -; CDR3: CASSLAGLATNEKLFF; DNA: TGCGCCAGCAGCTTGGCAGGCCTTGCAACTAATGAAAAACTGTTTTTT
V: TRBV7-2; J: TRBJ1-5; D: -; size: -; CDR3: CASSFEVMEPQHF; DNA: TGTGCCAGCAGCTTTGAGGTGATGGAGCCCCAGCATTTT
V: TRBV2; J: TRBJ2-5; D: TRBD2; size: once; CDR3: CASSEDLAGDVQETQYF; DNA: TGTGCCAGCAGTGAAGATCTAGCGGGGGATGTACAGGAGACCCAGTACTTC
V: TRBV27; J: TRBJ1-5; D: TRBD1; size: -; CDR3: CASSLDRDHQPQHF; DNA: TGTGCCAGCAGTTTAGACAGGGATCATCAGCCCCAGCATTTT
V: TRBV9; J: TRBJ2-3; D: TRBD2; size: -; CDR3: CASSAPGLAGGTDTQYF; DNA: TGTGCCAGCAGCGCCCCGGGACTAGCGGGGGGTACAGATACGCAGTATTTT
V: TRBV7-3; J: TRBJ1-3; D: -; size: -; CDR3: CASSLMGGSGNTIYF; DNA: TGTGCCAGCAGCTTAATGGGAGGCTCTGGAAACACCATATATTTT
V: TRBV28; J: TRBJ1-6; D: TRBD1; size: -; CDR3: CASSPDRGPYNSPLHF; DNA: TGTGCCAGCAGCCCGGACAGGGGGCCCTATAATTCACCCCTCCACTTT
V: TRBV4-3; J: TRBJ2-3; D: TRBD2; size: -; CDR3: CASSQDARRGGGTDTQYF; DNA: TGCGCCAGCAGCCAAGATGCGAGACGAGGCGGGGGGACAGATACGCAGTATTTT
V: TRBV7-9; J: TRBJ2-2; D: TRBD1; size: -; CDR3: CASTQDRGATGELFF; DNA: TGTGCCAGCACCCAAGACAGGGGTGCCACCGGGGAGCTGTTTTTT
V: TRBV5-1; J: TRBJ2-5; D: -; size: -; CDR3: CASSSLPGLSETQYF; DNA: TGCGCCAGCAGCTCCCTACCGGGACTGTCAGAGACCCAGTACTTC
V: TRBV27; J: TRBJ2-1; D: -; size: -; CDR3: CASNLGGGGNEQFF; DNA: TGTGCCAGCAACTTAGGAGGAGGCGGCAATGAGCAGTTCTTC
V: TRBV7-9; J: TRBJ1-6; D: TRBD1; size: once; CDR3: CASSTGQGVSNSPLHF; DNA: TGTGCCAGCAGCACCGGACAGGGTGTGAGTAATTCACCCCTCCACTTT
V: TRBV24-1; J: TRBJ2-5; D: TRBD1; size: once; CDR3: CATSDNSGGRETQYF; DNA: TGTGCCACCAGTGACAACTCAGGGGGCCGAGAGACCCAGTACTTC
V: TRBV9; J: TRBJ2-7; D: TRBD1; size: -; CDR3: CASSGDRGRYEQYF; DNA: TGTGCCAGCAGCGGGGACAGGGGGCGATACGAGCAGTACTTC
V: TRBV6-2/TRBV6-3; J: TRBJ1-1; D: -; size: -; CDR3: CASSYRVWNTEAFF; DNA: TGTGCCAGCAGTTATCGGGTCTGGAACACTGAAGCTTTCTTT
V: TRBV6-1; J: TRBJ1-3; D: -; size: once; CDR3: CASSAGSTSSGNTIYF; DNA: TGTGCCAGCAGTGCGGGGTCGACCAGCTCTGGAAACACCATATATTTT
V: TRBV5-4; J: TRBJ2-1; D: -; size: once; CDR3: CASSPDGTGYNEQFF; DNA: TGTGCCAGCAGCCCGGACGGAACAGGGTACAATGAGCAGTTCTTC
V: TRBV6-1; J: TRBJ2-2; D: -; size: -; CDR3: CASSEMGFPNTGELFF; DNA: TGTGCCAGCAGTGAAATGGGCTTCCCGAACACCGGGGAGCTGTTTTTT
V: TRBV6-2/TRBV6-3; J: TRBJ2-7; D: -; size: few; CDR3: CASSYAAGNEQYF; DNA: TGTGCCAGCAGTTACGCGGCGGGAAACGAGCAGTACTTC
V: TRBV7-9; J: TRBJ1-4; D: -; size: -; CDR3: CASSPPAGRNEKLFF; DNA: TGTGCCAGCAGCCCTCCGGCAGGGCGTAATGAAAAACTGTTTTTT
V: TRBV28; J: TRBJ1-2; D: -; size: once; CDR3: CASSERANYGYTF; DNA: TGTGCCAGCAGTGAGAGAGCTAACTATGGCTACACCTTC
V: TRBV10-3; J: TRBJ1-5; D: TRBD1; size: -; CDR3: CAISEGFAGGGWQPQHF; DNA: TGTGCCATCAGTGAAGGGTTTGCAGGGGGCGGCTGGCAGCCCCAGCATTTT
V: TRBV15; J: TRBJ2-4; D: TRBD1; size: once; CDR3: CATRAGQGKNIQYF; DNA: TGTGCCACCAGGGCGGGACAGGGAAAAAACATTCAGTACTTC
V: TRBV7-9; J: TRBJ1-4; D: TRBD1; size: -; CDR3: CASSLRGDGEKLFF; DNA: TGTGCCAGCAGCCTCAGGGGGGACGGTGAAAAACTGTTTTTT
V: TRBV3-1/TRBV3-2; J: TRBJ2-1; D: -; size: -; CDR3: CASRGANEQFF; DNA: TGTGCCAGCCGGGGGGCTAATGAGCAGTTCTTC
V: TRBV3-1/TRBV3-2; J: TRBJ1-5; D: TRBD1; size: once; CDR3: CASSPGTGFGQPQHF; DNA: TGTGCCAGCAGCCCCGGGACAGGGTTTGGTCAGCCCCAGCATTTT
V: TRBV27; J: TRBJ2-7; D: -; size: -; CDR3: CASSSQGHRSYEQYF; DNA: TGTGCCAGCAGTTCCCAGGGACACCGCTCCTACGAGCAGTACTTC
V: TRBV5-6; J: TRBJ2-7; D: TRBD2; size: -; CDR3: CASSGLAGGFYEQYF; DNA: TGTGCCAGCAGCGGACTAGCGGGGGGCTTCTACGAGCAGTACTTC
V: TRBV5-1; J: TRBJ1-1; D: -; size: once; CDR3: CASSTGTTEAFF; DNA: TGCGCCAGCAGCACAGGGACCACTGAAGCTTTCTTT
V: TRBV6-5; J: TRBJ2-7; D: TRBD2; size: -; CDR3: CASSYQRGVYEQYF; DNA: TGTGCCAGCAGTTACCAGCGGGGGGTCTACGAGCAGTACTTC
V: TRBV28; J: TRBJ1-5; D: -; size: -; CDR3: CASSGSNQPQHF; DNA: TGTGCCTCGTCGGGTAGCAATCAGCCCCAGCATTTT
V: TRBV5-1; J: TRBJ1-5; D: TRBD1; size: -; CDR3: CASSQTGGRNQPQHF; DNA: TGCGCCAGCAGCCAGACAGGGGGTCGGAATCAGCCCCAGCATTTT